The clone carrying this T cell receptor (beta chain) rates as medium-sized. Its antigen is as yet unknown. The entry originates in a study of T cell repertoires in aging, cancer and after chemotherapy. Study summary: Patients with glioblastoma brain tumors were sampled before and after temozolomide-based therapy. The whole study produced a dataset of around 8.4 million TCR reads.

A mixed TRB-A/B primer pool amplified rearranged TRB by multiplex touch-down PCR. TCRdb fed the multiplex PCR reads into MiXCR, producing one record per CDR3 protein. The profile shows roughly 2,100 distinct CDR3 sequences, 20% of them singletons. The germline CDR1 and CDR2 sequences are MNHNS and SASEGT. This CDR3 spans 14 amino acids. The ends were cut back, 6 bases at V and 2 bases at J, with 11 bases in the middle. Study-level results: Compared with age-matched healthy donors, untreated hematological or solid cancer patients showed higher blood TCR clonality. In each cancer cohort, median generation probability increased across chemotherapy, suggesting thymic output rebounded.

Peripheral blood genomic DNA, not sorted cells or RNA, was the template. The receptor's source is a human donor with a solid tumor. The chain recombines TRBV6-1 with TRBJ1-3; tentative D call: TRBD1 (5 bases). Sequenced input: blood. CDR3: CASRKEGPGNTIYF. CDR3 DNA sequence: TGTGCCAGCAGGAAGGAGGGGCCTGGAAACACCATATATTTT.